This TCR beta chain was sequenced in a study of blood T cell repertoires in COVID-19. Clones were read by immunoSEQ multiplex PCR, and TCRdb kept only the in-frame ones, dropping some. There are 200,000 to 300,000 clones in the sample; more than 80% occur only once, and over 4.5% lies in the top ten. The CDR3 extends over 14 amino acids. The V end was cut by 3 bases, the J end by 8 bases, with 15 bases between. Germline CDR1 is SGHRS and CDR2 is YFSETQ. Sample: peripheral blood. This TCR was sampled from a human donor in a cohort sampled during active COVID-19. The rearrangement joins TRBV5-1 to TRBJ1-3; D gene ambiguous. The CDR3 DNA reads as TGCGCCAGCAGCTCTCAGGATAGATTTGACACCATATATTTT. Encoded protein: CASSSQDRFDTIYF. Full variable domain (outside the CDR3, taken from reference TRBV5-1 and TRBJ1-3): KAGVTQTPRYLIKTRGQQVTLSCSPISGHRSVSWYQQTPGQGLQFLFEYFSETQRNKGNFPGRFSGRQFSNSRSEMNVSTLELGDSALYLCASSSQDRFDTIYFGEGSWLTVV.